This TCR beta chain was identified in a study of blood T cell repertoires in COVID-19. Per the original data handling: From reference gene primer amplification, estimates of nucleated cell counts were derived. The assay was immunoSEQ multiplex PCR, and TCRdb's table has in-frame clones only and misses some. From that table come the V and J calls and clone size; the DNA was used to work out D and trimming. The sample has approximately 74,000 clones; 75% to 95% are singletons. The ends lost 1 base at V and 8 bases at J; junction bases unmatched: 11. This CDR3 is 17 amino acids long. CDR1 and CDR2 from the germline V gene are LGHDT and YNNKEL (reference sequence).

V usage is TRBV3-1 (or the pseudogene TRBV3-2) and J usage is TRBJ2-1; 10 nucleotides line up with TRBD1. This clonotype was obtained from a woman aged 60-75 years with active COVID-19. The material sequenced was peripheral blood. CDR3 sequence: CASSQGFRDRGLDEQFF. The CDR3 DNA sequence: TGTGCCAGCAGCCAAGGTTTCCGGGACAGGGGTCTAGATGAGCAGTTCTTC.